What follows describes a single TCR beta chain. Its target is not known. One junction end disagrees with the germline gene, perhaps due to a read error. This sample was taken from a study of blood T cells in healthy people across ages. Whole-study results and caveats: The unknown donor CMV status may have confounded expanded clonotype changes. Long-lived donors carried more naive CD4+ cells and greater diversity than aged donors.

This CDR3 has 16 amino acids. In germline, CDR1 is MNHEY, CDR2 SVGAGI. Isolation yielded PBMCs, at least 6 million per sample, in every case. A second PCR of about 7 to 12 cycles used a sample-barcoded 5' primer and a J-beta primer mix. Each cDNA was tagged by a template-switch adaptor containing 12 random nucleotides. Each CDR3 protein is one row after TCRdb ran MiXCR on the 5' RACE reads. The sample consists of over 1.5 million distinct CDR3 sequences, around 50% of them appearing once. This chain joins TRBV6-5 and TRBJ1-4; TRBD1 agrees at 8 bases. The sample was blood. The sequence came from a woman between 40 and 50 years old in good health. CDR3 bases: TGTGCCTGCAGTTACGCCACGGGGACAGGAGCCGAAAAACTGTTTTTT. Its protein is CACSYATGTGAEKLFF.